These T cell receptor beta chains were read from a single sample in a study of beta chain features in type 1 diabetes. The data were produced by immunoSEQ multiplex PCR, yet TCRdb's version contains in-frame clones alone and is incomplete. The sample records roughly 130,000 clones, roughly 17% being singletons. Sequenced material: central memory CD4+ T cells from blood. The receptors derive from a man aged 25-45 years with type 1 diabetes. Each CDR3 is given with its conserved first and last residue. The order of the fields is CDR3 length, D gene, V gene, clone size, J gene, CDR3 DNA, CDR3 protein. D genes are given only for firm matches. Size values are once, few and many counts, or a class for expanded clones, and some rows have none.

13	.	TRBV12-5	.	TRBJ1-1	TGTGCTAGTGGTCCGGGGATGAACACTGAAGCTTTCTTT	CASGPGMNTEAFF
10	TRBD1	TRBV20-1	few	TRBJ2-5	TGCAGTGCCTCAGGGGGGACCCAGTACTTC	CSASGGTQYF
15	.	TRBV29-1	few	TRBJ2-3	TGCAGCGTTGAAGATACCGGTCAGAGCACAGATACGCAGTATTTT	CSVEDTGQSTDTQYF
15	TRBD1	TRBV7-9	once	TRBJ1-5	TGTGCCAGCAGCTTAGGACAGGGCAGCAATCAGCCCCAGCATTTT	CASSLGQGSNQPQHF
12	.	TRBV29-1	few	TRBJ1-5	TGCAGCGTTGCGGGGGTCGATCAGCCCCAGCATTTT	CSVAGVDQPQHF
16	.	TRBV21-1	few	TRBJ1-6	TGTGTCAGCAGCCCAATGGCGAGCTCCTATAATTCACCCCTCCACTTT	CVSSPMASSYNSPLHF
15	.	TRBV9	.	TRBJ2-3	TGTGCCAGCAGCGTTGGGGACTTCCCCACAGATACGCAGTATTTT	CASSVGDFPTDTQYF
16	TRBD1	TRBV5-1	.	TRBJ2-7	TGCGCCAGCAGCTCAACCGGGACAGGGGGCATTCGGGAGCAGTACTTC	CASSSTGTGGIREQYF
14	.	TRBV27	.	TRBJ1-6	TGTGCCAGCAGTTTCCAGTGGGGTAATTCACCCCTCCACTTT	CASSFQWGNSPLHF
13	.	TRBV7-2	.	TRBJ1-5	TGTGCCAGCAGCTTGCGTAGCAATCAGCCCCAGCATTTT	CASSLRSNQPQHF
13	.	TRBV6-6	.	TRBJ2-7	TGTGCCAGCAGTTACTCCAGGGGTTACGAGCAGTACTTC	CASSYSRGYEQYF
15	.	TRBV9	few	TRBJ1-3	TGTGCCAGCAGTAAAGACGGAGTCTCTGGAAACACCATATATTTT	CASSKDGVSGNTIYF
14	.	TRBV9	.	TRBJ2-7	TGTGCCAGCAGCGTGGGGCCCTCGCAAGACGAGCAGTACTTC	CASSVGPSQDEQYF
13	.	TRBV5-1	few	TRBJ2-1	TGCGCCAGCAGCTACGGAATATTCAATGAGCAGTTCTTC	CASSYGIFNEQFF
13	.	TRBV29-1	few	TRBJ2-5	TGCAGCGCGCAACGGGACTCCCAAGAGACCCAGTACTTC	CSAQRDSQETQYF
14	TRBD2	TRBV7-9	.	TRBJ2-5	TGTGCCAGCAGCTTAATGAGCGGGGAGGAGACCCAGTACTTC	CASSLMSGEETQYF
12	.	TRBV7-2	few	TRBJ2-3	TGTGCCAGCAGCCGACCGGCCGATACGCAGTATTTT	CASSRPADTQYF
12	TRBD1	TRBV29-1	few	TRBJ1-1	TGCAGCGTGAGACAGGGCGTGACTGAAGCTTTCTTT	CSVRQGVTEAFF
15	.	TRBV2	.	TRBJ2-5	TGTGCCAGCAGTGGGGACGGGTTGTACCAAGAGACCCAGTACTTC	CASSGDGLYQETQYF
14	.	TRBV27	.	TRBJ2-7	TGTGCCAGCAGTCCCAGTGGGGGAAAGGACGAGCAGTACTTC	CASSPSGGKDEQYF
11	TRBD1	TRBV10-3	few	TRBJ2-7	TGTGCCATCAGGGGACAGGGGGAGCAGTACTTC	CAIRGQGEQYF
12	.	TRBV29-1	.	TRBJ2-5	TGCAGCGTTGACGGCGTACAAGAGACCCAGTACTTC	CSVDGVQETQYF
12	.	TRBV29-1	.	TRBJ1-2	TGCAGCGCAGGAGGCGGCGGAGGGGGGACTCCCTTC	CSAGGGGGGTPF
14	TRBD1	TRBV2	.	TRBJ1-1	TGTGCCAGCAGTCCCGGGACAGGGAGGACTGAAGCTTTCTTT	CASSPGTGRTEAFF
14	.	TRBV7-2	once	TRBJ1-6	TGTGCCAGCAGCTTAGTGGACAGCGGAAAATCCCTCCACTTT	CASSLVDSGKSLHF
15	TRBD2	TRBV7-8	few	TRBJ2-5	TGTGCCAGCAGCTTAATAGCGGGGGGAGGGGAGACCCAGTACTTC	CASSLIAGGGETQYF
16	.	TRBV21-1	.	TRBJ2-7	TGTGCCAGCAATCCCCCCGGGACAGGGGGCGGCTACGAGCAGTACTTC	CASNPPGTGGGYEQYF
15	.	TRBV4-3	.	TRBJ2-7	TGCGCCAGCAGCCAAGAGGCGCAGCAGACCTACGAGCAGTACTTC	CASSQEAQQTYEQYF
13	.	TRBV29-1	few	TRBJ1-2	TGCAGCGTTGGGACCCCAGGGCCCTATGGCTACACCTTC	CSVGTPGPYGYTF
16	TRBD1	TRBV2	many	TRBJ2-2	TGTGCCAGCAGTGACAGATGGACAGGGCTCACCGGGGAGCTGTTTTTT	CASSDRWTGLTGELFF
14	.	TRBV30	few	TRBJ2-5	TGTGCCTGGAATTCTGGGACCCCACAAGAGACCCAGTACTTC	CAWNSGTPQETQYF
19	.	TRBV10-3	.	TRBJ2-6	TGTGCCATCAGCGGGGCGGGACAAGGAGGAAGCTCTGGGGCCAACGTCCTGACTTTC	CAISGAGQGGSSGANVLTF
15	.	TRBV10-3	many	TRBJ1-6	TGTGCCATCAGGCAGGAGCCCTCCTATAATTCACCCCTCCACTTT	CAIRQEPSYNSPLHF
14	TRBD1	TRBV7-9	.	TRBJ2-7	TGTGCCAGCAGCAAGGGGACAGGGGATTACGAGCAGTACTTC	CASSKGTGDYEQYF
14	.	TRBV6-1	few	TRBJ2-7	TGTGCCAGCAGGGTACAGGGACCCTCTTACGAGCAGTACTTC	CASRVQGPSYEQYF
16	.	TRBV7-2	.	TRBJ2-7	TGTGCCAGCAGCTCCGGTCAGGGATCGGGCTCCTACGAGCAGTACTTC	CASSSGQGSGSYEQYF
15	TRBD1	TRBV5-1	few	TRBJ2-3	TGCGCCAGCAGAGCCGGGACAGGGGGCGCAGATACGCAGTATTTT	CASRAGTGGADTQYF
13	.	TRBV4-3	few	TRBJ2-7	TGCGCCAGCAGCCAAGAAATTGCCTACGAGCAGTACTTC	CASSQEIAYEQYF
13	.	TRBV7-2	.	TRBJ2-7	TGTGCCAGCAGCCCGATCCGAGCCTACGAGCAGTACTTC	CASSPIRAYEQYF
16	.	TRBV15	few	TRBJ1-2	TGTGCCACCAGCAGAGAAATAACAAATCAGGGTCCTGGCTACACCTTC	CATSREITNQGPGYTF
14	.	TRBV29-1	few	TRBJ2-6	TGCAGCGTTGAACCAGGGGCTGGGGCCAACGTCCTGACTTTC	CSVEPGAGANVLTF
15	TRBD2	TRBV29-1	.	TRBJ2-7	TGCAGCGTTGGGGGGGAGCGGGGAAGCTCCTACGAGCAGTACTTC	CSVGGERGSSYEQYF
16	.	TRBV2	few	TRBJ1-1	TGTGCCAGCAGTGACGGGCCAGGGGTCCTGAACACTGAAGCTTTCTTT	CASSDGPGVLNTEAFF
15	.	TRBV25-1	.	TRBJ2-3	TGTGCCAGCAGTGAATGGGGGACTAGCACAGATACGCAGTATTTT	CASSEWGTSTDTQYF
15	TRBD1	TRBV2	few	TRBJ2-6	TGTGCCAGCACGAGGACAGGGTCTGGGGCCAACGTCCTGACTTTC	CASTRTGSGANVLTF
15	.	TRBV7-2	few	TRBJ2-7	TGTGCCAGCAGCCTTAACCTAGGGAGCTCCTACGAGCAGTACTTC	CASSLNLGSSYEQYF
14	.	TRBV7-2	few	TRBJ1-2	TGTGCCAGCAGCTTATATAACAGCCTCTATGGCTACACCTTC	CASSLYNSLYGYTF
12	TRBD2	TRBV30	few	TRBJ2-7	TGTGCCTGGAGTGTCGCGGGGGACGAGCAGTACTTC	CAWSVAGDEQYF
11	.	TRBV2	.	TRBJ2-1	TGTGCCAGCAGACTGGAGACTGAGCAGTTCTTC	CASRLETEQFF
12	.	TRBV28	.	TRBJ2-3	TGTGCTAGCAAGTCGAGCACAGATACGCAGTATTTT	CASKSSTDTQYF
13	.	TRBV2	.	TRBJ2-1	TGTGCCAGCAGTGAAAATCAGGGACCCCCGCGGTTCTTC	CASSENQGPPRFF
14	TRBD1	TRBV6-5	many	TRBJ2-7	TGTGCCAGCAGTTCCGGGCAGGGGGACCACGAGCAGTACTTC	CASSSGQGDHEQYF
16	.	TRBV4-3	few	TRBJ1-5	TGCGCCAGCAGCCAAGCAGCCGGGAGTCGCAATCAGCCCCAGCATTTT	CASSQAAGSRNQPQHF
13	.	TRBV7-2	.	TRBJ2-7	TGTGCCAGCAGCTTACAGAGCTCCTACGAGCAGTACTTC	CASSLQSSYEQYF
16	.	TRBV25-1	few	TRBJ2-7	TGTGCCAGCAGTGGACGGACAGGCGGGGCCTCCTACGAGCAGTACTTC	CASSGRTGGASYEQYF